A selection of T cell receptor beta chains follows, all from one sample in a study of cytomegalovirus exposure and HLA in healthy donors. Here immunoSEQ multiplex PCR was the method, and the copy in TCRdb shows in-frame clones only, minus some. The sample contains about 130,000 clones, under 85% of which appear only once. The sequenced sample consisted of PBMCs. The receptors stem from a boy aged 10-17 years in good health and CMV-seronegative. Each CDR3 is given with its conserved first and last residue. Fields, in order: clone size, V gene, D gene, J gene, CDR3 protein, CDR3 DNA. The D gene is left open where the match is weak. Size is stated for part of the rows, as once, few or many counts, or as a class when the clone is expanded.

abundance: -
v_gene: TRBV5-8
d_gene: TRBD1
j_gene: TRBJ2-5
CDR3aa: CASSLRGGLYRETQYF
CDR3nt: TGTGCCAGCAGCCTGAGAGGGGGCTTATATCGGGAGACCCAGTACTTC

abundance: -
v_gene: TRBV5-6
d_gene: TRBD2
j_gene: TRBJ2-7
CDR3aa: CASSFWTRRCEQYF
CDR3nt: TGTGCCAGCAGCTTCTGGACTAGGAGGTGCGAGCAGTACTTC

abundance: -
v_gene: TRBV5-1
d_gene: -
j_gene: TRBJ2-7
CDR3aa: CASSPSVSYEQYF
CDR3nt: TGCGCCAGCAGCCCTTCGGTGTCCTACGAGCAGTACTTC

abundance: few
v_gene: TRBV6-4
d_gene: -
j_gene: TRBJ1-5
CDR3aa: CASNTPSQGCQPQHF
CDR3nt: TGTGCCAGCAATACACCTTCACAGGGCTGTCAGCCCCAGCATTTT

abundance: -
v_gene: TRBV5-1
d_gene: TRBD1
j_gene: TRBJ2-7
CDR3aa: CASSFGTGGFEQYF
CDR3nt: TGCGCCAGCAGCTTCGGGACAGGGGGCTTCGAGCAGTACTTC

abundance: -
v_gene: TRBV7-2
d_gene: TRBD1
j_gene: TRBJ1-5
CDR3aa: CASSAGTDLSNQPQHF
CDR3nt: TGTGCCAGCAGCGCTGGGACAGACCTTAGCAATCAGCCCCAGCATTTT

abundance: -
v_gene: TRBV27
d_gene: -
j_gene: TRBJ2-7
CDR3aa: CASSLSDSSYEQYF
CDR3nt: TGTGCCAGCAGTCTTTCTGACAGCTCCTACGAGCAGTACTTC

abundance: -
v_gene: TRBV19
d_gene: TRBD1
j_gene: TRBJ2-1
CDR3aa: CASSIRDRGDEQFF
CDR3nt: TGTGCCAGTAGTATAAGGGACAGGGGGGATGAGCAGTTCTTC

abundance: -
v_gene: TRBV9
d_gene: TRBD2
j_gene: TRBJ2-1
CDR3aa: CASSVGGGVLHNEQFF
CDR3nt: TGTGCCAGCAGCGTAGGCGGGGGGGTGCTACACAATGAGCAGTTCTTC

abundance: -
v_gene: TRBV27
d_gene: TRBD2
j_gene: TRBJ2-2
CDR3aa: CASTQTSGGPVTGELFF
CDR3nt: TGTGCCAGCACCCAGACTAGCGGGGGGCCCGTCACCGGGGAGCTGTTTTTT

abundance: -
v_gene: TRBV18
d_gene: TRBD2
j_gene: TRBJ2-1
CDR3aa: CASSPLSGTSYNEQFF
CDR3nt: TGTGCCAGCTCACCGCTAAGCGGGACCTCCTACAATGAGCAGTTCTTC

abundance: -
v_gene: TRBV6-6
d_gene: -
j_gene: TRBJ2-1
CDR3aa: CASSPGKNSYNEQFF
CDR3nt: TGTGCCAGCAGCCCGGGAAAAAACTCCTACAATGAGCAGTTCTTC

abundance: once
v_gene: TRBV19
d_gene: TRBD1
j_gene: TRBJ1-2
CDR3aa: CASSPGGYGYTF
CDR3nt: TGTGCCAGTAGCCCAGGGGGCTATGGCTACACCTTC

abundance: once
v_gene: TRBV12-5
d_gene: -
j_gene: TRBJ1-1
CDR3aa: CASGLARGIRTEAFF
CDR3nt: TGTGCTAGTGGTTTGGCAAGGGGGATCCGGACTGAAGCTTTCTTT

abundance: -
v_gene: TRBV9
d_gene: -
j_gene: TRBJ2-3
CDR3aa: CASTLRGGPPTDTQYF
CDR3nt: TGTGCCAGCACCTTACGAGGGGGACCCCCCACAGATACGCAGTATTTT

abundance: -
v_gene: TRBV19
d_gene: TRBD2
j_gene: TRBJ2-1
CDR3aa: CASREGRAQSYNEQFF
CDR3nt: TGTGCCAGTAGGGAGGGGAGGGCACAATCCTACAATGAGCAGTTCTTC

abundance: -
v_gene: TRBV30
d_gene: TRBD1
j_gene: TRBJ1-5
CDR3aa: CAWSVIPWQGDDSNNQPQHF
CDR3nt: TGTGCCTGGAGTGTAATCCCGTGGCAGGGGGACGACTCTAACAATCAGCCCCAGCATTTT

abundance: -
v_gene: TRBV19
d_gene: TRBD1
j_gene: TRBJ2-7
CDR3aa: CASSTGQGYEQYF
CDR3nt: TGTGCCAGTAGTACGGGACAGGGCTACGAGCAGTACTTC

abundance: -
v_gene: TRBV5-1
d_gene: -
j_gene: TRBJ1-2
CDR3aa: CASSLVQGQMGYTF
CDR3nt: TGCGCCAGCAGCTTGGTGCAGGGTCAGATGGGCTACACCTTC

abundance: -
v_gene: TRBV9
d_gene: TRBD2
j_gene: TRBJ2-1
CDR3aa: CASSVAGGQFNEQFF
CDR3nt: TGTGCCAGCAGCGTAGCGGGGGGGCAATTTAATGAGCAGTTCTTC

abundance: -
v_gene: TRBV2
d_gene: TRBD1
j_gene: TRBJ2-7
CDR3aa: CASSEVNRGTYEQYF
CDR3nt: TGTGCCAGCAGTGAAGTTAACAGGGGTACCTACGAGCAGTACTTC

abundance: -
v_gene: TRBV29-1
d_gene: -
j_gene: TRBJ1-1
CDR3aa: CSAPPGGNTEAFF
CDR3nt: TGCAGCGCCCCTCCGGGTGGGAACACTGAAGCTTTCTTT

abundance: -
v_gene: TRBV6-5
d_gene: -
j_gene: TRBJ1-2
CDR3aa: CASRPSGGDYGYTF
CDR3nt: TGTGCCAGCAGACCATCCGGGGGGGACTATGGCTACACCTTC

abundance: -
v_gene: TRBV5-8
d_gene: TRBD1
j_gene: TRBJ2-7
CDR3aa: CASSLWGPTGGYEQYF
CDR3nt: TGTGCCAGCAGCTTGTGGGGTCCGACAGGGGGCTACGAGCAGTACTTC

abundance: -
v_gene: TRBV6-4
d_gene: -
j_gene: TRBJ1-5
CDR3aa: CASSGRGGRGNQPQHF
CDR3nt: TGTGCCAGCAGTGGGAGGGGGGGTAGGGGCAATCAGCCCCAGCATTTT

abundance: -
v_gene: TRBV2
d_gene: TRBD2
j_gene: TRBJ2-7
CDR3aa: CASSPSREGYEQYF
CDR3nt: TGTGCCAGCAGTCCGTCGCGGGAGGGATACGAGCAGTACTTC

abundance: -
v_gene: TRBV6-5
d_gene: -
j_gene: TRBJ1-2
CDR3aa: CASREDSSNYGYTF
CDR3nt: TGTGCCAGCAGAGAGGACAGCTCTAACTATGGCTACACCTTC